A selection of T cell receptor beta chains follows, all from one sample in a study of early T cells in non-severe SARS-CoV-2 infection. TCRdb re-analysed the 5' RACE reads in MiXCR, keeping a single row per CDR3 protein. In the table there are tens of thousands of distinct CDR3 sequences, more than 8% of which are singletons. The input for sequencing was whole blood, taken at baseline. The receptors derive from an adult who was a healthcare worker with PCR-confirmed SARS-CoV-2 infection or an uninfected control (not recorded which). Each CDR3 is given with its conserved first and last residue. The D gene is left open where the match is weak. Some rows have no size entry. The others give once, few or many, or a class for an expanded clone.

V,J,size,D,CDR3,DNA
TRBV7-2,TRBJ1-1,many,NA,CASSLLLGYTEAFF,TGTGCCAGCAGCTTACTCCTAGGGTACACTGAAGCTTTCTTT
TRBV28,TRBJ2-5,many,TRBD2,CASSHLSGRLETQYF,TGTGCCAGCAGCCACCTTAGCGGGAGGTTAGAGACCCAGTACTTC
TRBV28,TRBJ2-7,NA,TRBD2,CASKYPMGAGGSYEQYF,TGTGCCAGCAAATATCCGATGGGAGCGGGAGGCTCCTACGAGCAGTACTTC
TRBV19,TRBJ2-1,many,NA,CASSLSRTSYNEQFF,TGTGCCAGTAGTCTGTCGAGGACGTCCTACAATGAGCAGTTCTTC
TRBV3-1,TRBJ1-2,few,NA,CASSQEAQGGYTF,TGTGCCAGCAGCCAAGAAGCCCAGGGGGGCTACACCTTC
TRBV10-3,TRBJ2-7,many,NA,CAISESGGSYEQYF,TGTGCCATCAGTGAGTCGGGGGGTTCCTACGAGCAGTACTTC
TRBV27,TRBJ1-1,many,TRBD1,CASSWTGGVTEAFF,TGTGCCAGCAGCTGGACAGGGGGCGTCACTGAAGCTTTCTTT
TRBV6-1,TRBJ2-1,few,NA,CAHGSGQNEQFF,TGTGCCCATGGGTCAGGGCAAAATGAGCAGTTCTTC
TRBV6-1,TRBJ2-7,NA,TRBD2,CASIMIGGSYEQYF,TGTGCCAGCATCATGATCGGGGGGAGCTACGAGCAGTACTTC
TRBV19,TRBJ2-2,many,NA,CASSIKAVTGELFF,TGTGCCAGTAGTATAAAAGCGGTCACCGGGGAGCTGTTTTTT
TRBV7-6,TRBJ2-5,few,NA,CASSLAGTAEETQYF,TGTGCCAGCAGCTTAGCCGGGACCGCAGAAGAGACCCAGTACTTC
TRBV6-5,TRBJ2-1,medium-sized,NA,CASSQDNSYNEQFF,TGTGCCAGCAGCCAGGACAACTCCTACAATGAGCAGTTCTTC
TRBV6-4,TRBJ1-2,NA,TRBD1,CASKMTGLSYGYTF,TGTGCCAGCAAGATGACAGGGCTTAGCTATGGCTACACCTTC
TRBV6-2/TRBV6-3,TRBJ2-1,few,NA,CASRTGYNEQFF,TGTGCCAGCAGGACGGGTTACAATGAGCAGTTCTTC
TRBV12-3/TRBV12-4,TRBJ1-5,many,NA,CASSSGRNQPQHF,TGTGCCAGCAGTTCCGGGAGAAATCAGCCCCAGCATTTT
TRBV27,TRBJ2-7,NA,NA,CASSSGGRVGEQYF,TGTGCCAGCAGTTCCGGCGGCAGGGTAGGTGAGCAGTACTTC
TRBV28,TRBJ1-1,many,NA,CASSERGAFF,TGTGCCAGCAGTGAGAGGGGCGCTTTCTTT
TRBV2,TRBJ1-1,many,NA,CASSGAGANTEAFF,TGTGCCAGCAGCGGGGCGGGGGCAAACACTGAAGCTTTCTTT
TRBV4-3,TRBJ1-2,many,NA,CASSQDWQDGYGYTF,TGCGCCAGCAGCCAAGATTGGCAGGACGGCTATGGCTACACCTTC
TRBV6-5,TRBJ2-2,many,TRBD2,CASSLRRERPGELFF,TGTGCCAGCAGCCTCAGGCGGGAGCGCCCCGGGGAGCTGTTTTTT
TRBV7-9,TRBJ2-1,many,TRBD2,CASTLAGVNPEQFF,TGTGCCAGCACATTAGCGGGAGTTAATCCTGAGCAGTTCTTC
TRBV20-1,TRBJ2-7,NA,NA,CSASAYLANVYEQYF,TGCAGTGCTAGTGCCTATCTCGCCAATGTCTACGAGCAGTACTTC
TRBV10-3,TRBJ2-1,NA,TRBD1,CAISNGTVHEQFF,TGTGCCATCAGCAACGGGACAGTCCATGAGCAGTTCTTC
TRBV28,TRBJ2-7,many,NA,CASSTPEEGAYEQYF,TGTGCCAGCAGTACTCCGGAGGAGGGGGCCTACGAGCAGTACTTC
TRBV20-1,TRBJ1-1,many,TRBD1,CSAHKDRGLTEAFF,TGCAGTGCTCATAAGGACAGGGGGCTTACTGAAGCTTTCTTT
TRBV11-2,TRBJ2-2,NA,TRBD1,CASSRDRVNTGELFF,TGTGCCAGCAGCCGGGACAGGGTCAACACCGGGGAGCTGTTTTTT
TRBV18,TRBJ1-3,many,TRBD1,CASSPTGGTTGNTIYF,TGTGCCAGCTCACCGACAGGGGGTACGACTGGAAACACCATATATTTT
TRBV6-1,TRBJ2-3,few,TRBD2,CASSVLAGGTQYF,TGTGCCAGCAGTGTCCTAGCGGGAGGTACGCAGTATTTT
TRBV30,TRBJ2-5,many,NA,CAWSVSPGLYF,TGTGCCTGGAGTGTCAGCCCCGGTTTATACTTC
TRBV3-1,TRBJ2-1,few,NA,CASSLPQGNEQFF,TGTGCCAGCAGCCTCCCCCAGGGCAATGAGCAGTTCTTC
TRBV28,TRBJ2-1,few,TRBD2,CASSSPGSGAYNEQFF,TGTGCCAGCAGTTCCCCGGGTAGCGGGGCCTACAATGAGCAGTTCTTC
TRBV4-3,TRBJ2-7,few,NA,CASSQGWGRNYEQYF,TGCGCCAGCAGCCAGGGGTGGGGACGAAACTACGAGCAGTACTTC
TRBV3-1,TRBJ2-1,few,NA,CASSQVEGVGNEQFF,TGTGCCAGCAGCCAAGTTGAGGGAGTTGGCAATGAGCAGTTCTTC
TRBV29-1,TRBJ2-1,few,NA,CSVVSGARIFF,TGCAGCGTTGTGTCTGGGGCTAGGATATTCTTC
TRBV18,TRBJ1-5,many,NA,CASSPISVEGNQPQHF,TGTGCCAGCTCACCAATCTCAGTCGAGGGCAATCAGCCCCAGCATTTT
TRBV6-6,TRBJ2-1,many,TRBD1,CASSSGQGAGEQFF,TGTGCCAGCAGTTCCGGACAGGGAGCCGGTGAGCAGTTCTTC
TRBV7-2,TRBJ2-7,NA,TRBD2,CASSPGAGLAGRVVQYF,TGTGCCAGCAGCCCCGGGGCCGGTCTAGCGGGAAGGGTCGTGCAGTACTTC
TRBV18,TRBJ2-3,NA,NA,CASSPLGQDLTDTQYF,TGTGCCAGCTCACCACTTGGGCAAGACCTCACAGATACGCAGTATTTT
TRBV7-9,TRBJ1-2,many,NA,CASSLRAGEGYTF,TGTGCCAGCAGCTTACGCGCAGGGGAGGGCTACACCTTC
TRBV7-9,TRBJ2-5,NA,NA,CASSLGRKPQETQYF,TGTGCCAGCAGCTTAGGCAGAAAACCCCAAGAGACCCAGTACTTC
TRBV30,TRBJ2-1,few,NA,CAWSPDPTGVPNEQFF,TGTGCCTGGAGTCCCGACCCAACGGGAGTCCCCAATGAGCAGTTCTTC
TRBV7-3,TRBJ2-1,few,NA,CASSLRGLDGEQFF,TGTGCCAGCAGCCTCAGAGGATTGGACGGTGAGCAGTTCTTC
TRBV29-1,TRBJ1-5,many,TRBD1,CSVLTGLSNQPQHF,TGCAGCGTTTTGACAGGGTTGAGCAATCAGCCCCAGCATTTT
TRBV7-6,TRBJ2-1,many,TRBD2,CASSPGGSYNEQFF,TGTGCCAGCAGCCCCGGGGGGTCCTACAATGAGCAGTTCTTC
TRBV27,TRBJ2-7,many,TRBD1,CASRRTGSYEQYF,TGTGCCAGCAGGCGGACAGGGTCCTACGAGCAGTACTTC
TRBV12-3/TRBV12-4,TRBJ1-3,few,NA,CASTRDNSGNTIYF,TGTGCCAGCACCCGGGACAACTCTGGAAACACCATATATTTT
TRBV24-1,TRBJ2-1,few,NA,CATSDTGTLSSYNEQFF,TGTGCCACCAGTGATACCGGGACGCTGAGCTCCTACAATGAGCAGTTCTTC
TRBV29-1,TRBJ2-3,few,TRBD1,CSVQPGQGSDTQYF,TGCAGCGTCCAACCGGGACAGGGTTCAGATACGCAGTATTTT
TRBV29-1,TRBJ2-1,NA,TRBD2,CSVVGRDPSYNEQFF,TGCAGCGTTGTTGGGAGGGACCCCTCCTACAATGAGCAGTTCTTC
TRBV9,TRBJ2-2,NA,NA,CASSVEVKNIGELFF,TGTGCCAGCAGCGTAGAGGTTAAGAACATCGGGGAGCTGTTTTTT
TRBV4-3,TRBJ2-7,few,NA,CASSQDITTYEQYF,TGCGCCAGCAGCCAAGATATCACCACCTACGAGCAGTACTTC
TRBV24-1,TRBJ2-1,few,NA,CATSDPTGDRSYNEQFF,TGTGCCACCAGTGATCCGACAGGAGACCGCTCCTACAATGAGCAGTTCTTC
TRBV20-1,TRBJ2-3,many,TRBD2,CSASNRLAGADTQYF,TGCAGTGCTAGTAATCGCCTAGCGGGAGCTGATACGCAGTATTTT
TRBV5-1,TRBJ1-2,NA,NA,CASSEAGAYGYTF,TGCGCCAGCAGTGAAGCCGGGGCCTATGGCTACACCTTC
TRBV27,TRBJ1-1,many,NA,CASSLRGLYTEAFF,TGTGCCAGCAGTTTAAGGGGTCTGTACACTGAAGCTTTCTTT
TRBV11-3,TRBJ2-1,NA,NA,CASSQGGTGTNEQFF,TGTGCCAGCAGCCAGGGAGGAACAGGGACCAATGAGCAGTTCTTC
TRBV7-2,TRBJ2-7,NA,TRBD2,CASSLAGVGTYEQYF,TGTGCCAGCAGCCTAGCGGGAGTAGGAACCTACGAGCAGTACTTC
TRBV4-2,TRBJ2-3,NA,NA,CASSRGGGSTDTQYF,TGTGCCAGCAGCCGGGGGGGCGGAAGCACAGATACGCAGTATTTT
TRBV6-2/TRBV6-3,TRBJ2-6,few,NA,CASSYSLWTSGANVLTF,TGTGCCAGCAGTTACTCGTTGTGGACCTCTGGGGCCAACGTCCTGACTTTC